Included here is one T cell receptor (beta chain) sequence, with context. The source of the sample is a study of blood T cell repertoires in COVID-19. Study details: Samples representing acute and convalescent COVID-19 were sourced from the United States, Italy and Spain.

Original processing methods: Estimation of nucleated cell counts was performed using reference gene primer amplification. Clones were read by immunoSEQ multiplex PCR, and TCRdb kept only the in-frame ones, dropping some. V and J calls and clone size are given by that table; D and trimming were obtained from the DNA. The sample holds 150,000 to 200,000 clones, 87% seen once. Followed longitudinally, the Seattle patients had been enrolled during active infection. V was pared by 4 bases and J by 3 bases, with 5 bases of the junction left unmatched. Germline CDR1 SQVTM, CDR2 ANQGSEA. The CDR3 sequence is 13 residues long.

The receptor comes from a woman between 65 and 79 years old with COVID-19, enrolled during active disease. The source material was peripheral blood. The chain joins TRBV29-1 to TRBJ1-1; TRBD1 matches 7 bases. This chain's CDR3 is CSVARDRYTEAFF. In DNA, the CDR3 is TGCAGCGTTGCCCGGGACAGATACACTGAAGCTTTCTTT.